This TCR beta chain was retrieved from a study of shared clonotypes between healthy human individuals. CDR3 length: 15 residues. Per germline, CDR1 SGHVS and CDR2 FQNEAQ. V was shortened by 3 bases and J by 5 bases, with 13 bases between the two germline ends. Study-level results: Compared with memory subsets, naive subsets generally had larger estimated richness.

TCRdb's table, derived via immunoSEQ multiplex PCR, lists solely in-frame clones and lacks some. The sample holds approximately 1,500,000 clones; about 98% are singletons and the top ten take about 0.42%. Worth noting for this clone: The antigen remains unidentified.

Input material: naive CD4+ T cells sorted from blood. As for subset: CD45RA+ positively selected. The chain links TRBV7-8 to TRBJ2-2; D tentatively reads TRBD1 or TRBD2 (5 bases each). The receptor's source is a man aged 30 to 45 in good health. The CDR3 region is CASSFGTPGTGELFF. The CDR3, as DNA: TGTGCCAGCAGCTTCGGGACCCCGGGTACCGGGGAGCTGTTTTTT.